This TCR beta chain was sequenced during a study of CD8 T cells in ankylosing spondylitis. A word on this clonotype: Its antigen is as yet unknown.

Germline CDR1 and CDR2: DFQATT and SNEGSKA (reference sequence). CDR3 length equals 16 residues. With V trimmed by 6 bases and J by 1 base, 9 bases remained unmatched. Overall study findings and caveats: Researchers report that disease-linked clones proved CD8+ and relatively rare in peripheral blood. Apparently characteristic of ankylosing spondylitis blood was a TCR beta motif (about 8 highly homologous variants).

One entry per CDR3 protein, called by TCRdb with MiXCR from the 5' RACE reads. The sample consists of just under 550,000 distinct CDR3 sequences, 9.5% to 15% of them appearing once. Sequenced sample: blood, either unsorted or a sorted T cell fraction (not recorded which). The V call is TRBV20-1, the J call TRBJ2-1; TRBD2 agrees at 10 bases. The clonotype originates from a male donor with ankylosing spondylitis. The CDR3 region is CSAVGQAGGSYNEQFF. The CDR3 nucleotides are TGCAGTGCCGTCGGCCAAGCGGGAGGGTCCTACAATGAGCAGTTCTTC.